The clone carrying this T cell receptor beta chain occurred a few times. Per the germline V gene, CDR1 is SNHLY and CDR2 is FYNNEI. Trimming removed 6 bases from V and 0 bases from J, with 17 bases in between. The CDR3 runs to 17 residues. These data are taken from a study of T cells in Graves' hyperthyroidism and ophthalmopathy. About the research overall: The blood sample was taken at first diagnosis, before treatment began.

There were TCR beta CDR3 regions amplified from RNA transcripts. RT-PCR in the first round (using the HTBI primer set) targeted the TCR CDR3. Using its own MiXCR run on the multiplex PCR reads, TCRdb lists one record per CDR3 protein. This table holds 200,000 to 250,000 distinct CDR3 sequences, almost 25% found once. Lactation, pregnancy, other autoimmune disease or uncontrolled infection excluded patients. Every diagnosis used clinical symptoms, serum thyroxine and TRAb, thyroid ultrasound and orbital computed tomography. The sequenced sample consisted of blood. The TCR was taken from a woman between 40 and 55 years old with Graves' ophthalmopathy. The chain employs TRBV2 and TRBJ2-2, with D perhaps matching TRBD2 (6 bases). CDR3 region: CASRRPPGLTNTGELFF. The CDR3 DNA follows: TGTGCCAGCAGGCGACCGCCGGGACTCACGAACACCGGGGAGCTGTTTTTT.